The present T cell receptor (beta chain) was sequenced within a study of blood T cell repertoires in COVID-19. Study-wide background: Whether acute or convalescent, the COVID-19 samples came from the United States, Italy and Spain.

This clone was counted only a few times. The CDR3 spans 15 residues. Trimming took 3 bases from V and 1 from J; bases not matched to a gene: 6. Germline CDR1 reads SGHTA; CDR2 reads FQGNSA. Some clones are missing from TCRdb's copy, which holds only in-frame ones; the method was immunoSEQ multiplex PCR. The table has fewer than 120,000 clones, over 60% seen once. Sequenced input: peripheral blood. The sequence came from an elderly woman with acute or convalescent COVID-19. V and J are TRBV7-2 and TRBJ2-7; 7 nucleotides align to TRBD2. DNA of the CDR3: TGTGCCAGCAGCTTTTCAACGGGGGGTTCCTACGAGCAGTACTTC. Translating gives CASSFSTGGSYEQYF.